The next 16 T cell receptor beta chains were all read from a single sample in a study of identical twins. In TCRdb, the 5' RACE reads were re-called with MiXCR into one record per CDR3 protein. The table records 470,000 or so distinct CDR3 sequences, 20% to 25% of them present only once. These data are also associated with another study on T cells expressing NK-cell markers.

Sequenced input: CD4+ T cells sorted from blood. These receptor sequences come from a woman aged 18-35 years in good health.

This clonotype was seen only a few times. J is TRBJ1-4 and V is TRBV20-1; D gene unclear. Trimming shortened V by 3 bases and J by 8 bases, and 10 bases separated the two germline ends. CDR1 is DFQATT, CDR2 SNEGSKA, per germline (reference sequence). The CDR3 has 12 amino acids. Written as DNA, the CDR3 is TGCAGTGCTAGTCGTGGGGAAGAAAAACTGTTTTTT. Translating gives CSASRGEEKLFF.

J is TRBJ2-5 and V is TRBV7-6; D is tentatively TRBD1 or TRBD2 (5 bases each). Germline assignment: CDR1 SGHVS and CDR2 FNYEAQ. The V end was cut by 1 base, the J end by 2 bases, with 8 bases between. The CDR3 loop spans 14 amino acids. CDR3 amino acids: CASSLVGEQETQYF. The CDR3 DNA sequence: TGTGCCAGCAGCTTAGTGGGGGAGCAAGAGACCCAGTACTTC.

This clonotype has more than one count but fewer than ten. The J gene is TRBJ2-3, the V gene TRBV7-2; 9 nucleotides line up with TRBD2. Unmatched junction bases numbered 7, after V lost 5 bases and J lost 10 bases. CDR1 and CDR2 from the germline V gene are SGHTA and FQGNSA. The CDR3 extends over 13 amino acids. The CDR3 protein is CASSPSSGKAQYF. Here the CDR3 DNA reads TGTGCCAGCAGCCCTTCTAGCGGGAAGGCGCAGTATTTT.

This clonotype showed up just a few times. The V and J genes are TRBV27 and TRBJ1-5; TRBD1 matches at 8 bases. V lost 5 bases and J lost 6; bases outside the gene matches: 9. There are 15 residues in the CDR3. Germline V CDR1 and CDR2: MNHEY, SMNVEV (reference sequence). The CDR3 loop reads CASSNQGANGQPQHF. CDR3 nucleotides: TGTGCCAGCAGTAACCAGGGGGCGAATGGTCAGCCCCAGCATTTT.

This clonotype was detected a few times. V gene TRBV20-1 combines with J gene TRBJ2-5; TRBD1 matches 9 bases. Per the germline V gene, CDR1 is DFQATT and CDR2 is SNEGSKA (reference sequence). The CDR3 has 13 residues. V lost 4 bases, J lost 6 bases, and 6 bases stayed unmatched. The CDR3 bases are TGCAGTGCTACGACAGGGGGGAGGAAGACCCAGTACTTC. Translation gives CSATTGGRKTQYF.

This clonotype has just a few counts. The CDR3 DNA reads TGTGCCAGCAGTCCCCCGGGGGTCGGTGTTGTGGCTTTCTTT. This sequence encodes CASSPPGVGVVAFF. The chain carries TRBV6-1 and TRBJ1-1, with a weak D call TRBD1 (5 bases). CDR1 MNHNS and CDR2 SASEGT come from the germline V gene. The length of the CDR3 is 14 residues. Trimming removed 5 bases from V and 11 bases from J, with 21 bases in between.

This clonotype was detected only a few times. The chain joins TRBV7-9 to TRBJ2-5; possible D gene TRBD1, 7 bases. The CDR3 contains 13 residues. V dropped 7 bases and J dropped 5 bases, with 14 bases sitting between them. The germline CDR1 and CDR2 sequences are SEHNR and FQNEAQ (reference sequence). The chain's CDR3 is CASNEQGRETQYF. The CDR3 DNA follows: TGTGCCAGCAACGAACAGGGGAGGGAGACCCAGTACTTC.

This clonotype has only a few counts. The chain has TRBV20-1 and TRBJ2-3; 8 nucleotides match TRBD2. CDR1 DFQATT and CDR2 SNEGSKA come from the germline V gene (reference sequence). This CDR3 is built from 15 residues. The J segment lost 6 bases and the V segment lost 5 bases, leaving 13 bases of the junction unmatched. In DNA form, the CDR3 reads TGCAGTGCTTCAAGGGAGCGGGGGCGGAGGGATACGCAGTATTTT. Residues: CSASRERGRRDTQYF.

In its sample, this clonotype was seen a few times. This chain joins TRBV12-3 or TRBV12-4 and TRBJ2-7, with TRBD2 matching over 12 bases. V lost 7 bases and J lost 2; bases outside the gene matches: 3. There are 14 residues in the CDR3. As DNA, the CDR3 is TGTGCCAGCACCTCTAGCGGGGGGGCCTACGAGCAGTACTTC. Protein sequence: CASTSSGGAYEQYF.

This clonotype was seen more than once but under ten times. This chain links TRBV10-2 with TRBJ2-2, with 7 bases identical to TRBD1. Trimming took 6 bases from V and 3 from J; bases not matched to a gene: 1. This CDR3 is built from 13 residues. Germline values: CDR1 WSHSY, CDR2 SAAADI. Written as DNA, the CDR3 is TGCGCCAGCAGAGACAGGGACACCGGGGAGCTGTTTTTT. It codes for CASRDRDTGELFF.

This clonotype came up a few times. The chain recombines TRBV7-9 with TRBJ1-4, with TRBD1 matching 9 bases. After removal of 6 bases from V and 6 bases from J, the junction contained 5 bases not matched to a gene. The CDR3 contains 14 residues. Germline CDR1 reads SEHNR; CDR2 reads FQNEAQ (reference sequence). CDR3 coding DNA: TGTGCCAGCAGTCCGGACAGGGGTTATGAAAAACTGTTTTTT. Amino acids: CASSPDRGYEKLFF.

A few counts support this clonotype. The chain couples TRBV7-9 to TRBJ2-2; 8 bases line up with TRBD1. Germline CDR1 and CDR2: SEHNR and FQNEAQ (reference sequence). The CDR3 spans 13 residues. V shed 6 bases, J shed 6 bases, and the junction held 3 bases outside the gene matches. The chain's CDR3 is CASRDREAGELFF. Written as DNA, the CDR3 is TGTGCCAGCAGGGACAGGGAGGCCGGGGAGCTGTTTTTT.

The genes are TRBV7-8 and TRBJ2-7; D is possibly TRBD1 (6 bases). Germline CDR1 SGHVS, CDR2 FQNEAQ. The CDR3 is 15 amino acids. The V end lost 2 bases, the J end lost 4 bases, and 15 bases lay between the germline ends. CDR3 sequence: CASSLIRGTSYEQYF. CDR3 nucleotide sequence: TGTGCCAGCAGCTTAATCAGGGGCACGAGTTACGAGCAGTACTTC.

This clonotype was observed a handful of times. V usage is TRBV20-1 and J usage is TRBJ1-2; D call uncertain. CDR1 is DFQATT, CDR2 SNEGSKA, per germline (reference sequence). This CDR3 contains 15 residues. The germline V and J ends were trimmed by 4 bases and 2 bases, with 17 bases remaining between them. The CDR3 protein is CSATPYRISNYGYTF. CDR3 DNA sequence: TGCAGTGCTACGCCCTATCGGATTTCAAACTATGGCTACACCTTC.

This chain joins TRBV10-3 and TRBJ2-6; a possible D gene is TRBD1 (6 bases). Germline lookup yields CDR1 ENHRY and CDR2 SYGVKD. Trimming stripped 6 bases from V and 4 bases from J, with 13 bases between. This CDR3 has 15 amino acids. DNA of the CDR3: TGTGCCATCAGAGCCCCAGGGGAAGGGGCCAACGTCCTGACTTTC. This encodes CAIRAPGEGANVLTF.

The genes are TRBV7-9 and TRBJ2-3, with TRBD2 matching 8 bases. In germline, CDR1 is SEHNR, CDR2 FQNEAQ (reference sequence). CDR3 length: 17 amino acids. V was clipped by 5 bases and J by 2 bases; unmatched bases: 12. This CDR3 is CASSRGSSGGFTDTQYF. DNA of the CDR3: TGTGCCAGCAGCCGAGGGTCCAGCGGGGGATTCACAGATACGCAGTATTTT.